The 22 T cell receptor beta chains reported below all come from one sample, sequenced in a study of blood T cell repertoires in COVID-19. Method: immunoSEQ multiplex PCR; TCRdb's copy keeps in-frame clones and lacks some. In the table there are over 110,000 clones, 75% to 90% of which are singletons. Material: PBMCs or T cells enriched from blood (not recorded which). These receptors all stem from a man aged 55-75 years who had recovered from COVID-19.

The CDR3 DNA sequence: TGTGCCAGCAGGCCCGGGACAGGTGGTCATTCACCCCTCCACTTT. It specifies CASRPGTGGHSPLHF. The chain carries TRBV27 and TRBJ1-6; TRBD1 matches at 8 bases. The CDR3 is made up of 15 amino acids. Germline loops: CDR1 MNHEY, CDR2 SMNVEV (reference sequence). The V segment lost 6 bases and the J segment 8 bases; nucleotides outside the gene matches: 9.

This clone was counted a single time. This CDR3 reads CASSASGQGKVAFF. In nucleotides, the CDR3 is TGTGCCAGCAGCGCATCGGGACAGGGAAAGGTCGCGTTCTTC. This chain joins TRBV9 and TRBJ2-1; 9 bases map to TRBD1. Trimming at V came to 3 bases and at J to 15 bases, leaving 13 bases not matched to a gene. CDR3 size: 14 residues. Looked up from germline, CDR1 is SGDLS and CDR2 is YYNGEE.

The chain recombines TRBV27 with TRBJ2-7; D is perhaps TRBD2 (7 bases). CDR3 length: 13 amino acids. Trimming removed 5 bases from V and 6 bases from J, with 14 bases in between. CDR1 and CDR2 from the germline V gene are MNHEY and SMNVEV (reference sequence). The CDR3 nucleotides read TGTGCCAGCAGTCGGGGGGCGGGCCCCGAGCAGTACTTC. Its protein is CASSRGAGPEQYF.

The chain carries TRBV3-1 (or the pseudogene TRBV3-2) and TRBJ1-6, with a weak D call TRBD1 (5 bases). CDR3 size: 13 residues. Germline V lookup: CDR1 LGHDT, CDR2 YNNKEL (reference sequence). CDR3 DNA sequence: TGTGGCTCAGGGCACGGGTTGGATTCACCCCTCCACTTT. As protein: CGSGHGLDSPLHF.

The V and J genes are TRBV5-4 and TRBJ2-7, with 8 nucleotides matching TRBD2. The ends lost 7 bases at V and 6 bases at J; junction bases unmatched: 9. Germline CDR1 and CDR2: SGHNT and YYREEE (reference sequence). This CDR3 region has 13 residues. DNA for the CDR3: TGTGCCAGCCACCGGGGCGGGAGGACCGAGCAGTACTTC. It encodes CASHRGGRTEQYF.

The genes are TRBV19 and TRBJ2-2, with 8 bases lining up with TRBD1. This CDR3 is built from 17 residues. Trimming removed 7 bases from V and 4 bases from J; junction bases left unmatched: 14. Germline CDR1 reads LNHDA; CDR2 reads SQIVND (reference sequence). The CDR3 spells CASNTDRGFSSTGELFF. CDR3 DNA sequence: TGTGCCAGTAACACAGACAGGGGTTTCTCTTCCACCGGGGAGCTGTTTTTT.

This clone occurred a few times. V gene TRBV5-6 combines with J gene TRBJ1-2; 9 bases agree with TRBD1. There are 14 residues in the CDR3. CDR1 and CDR2 from the germline V gene are SGHDT and YYEEEE. V was pared by 4 bases and J by 7 bases, with 8 bases of the junction left unmatched. CDR3 sequence reads: CASSPGRGQGGYTF. The DNA of the CDR3 is TGTGCCAGCAGCCCCGGACGGGGACAGGGTGGCTACACCTTC.

V is TRBV9 and J is TRBJ1-4; D uncertain. The CDR3 sequence is 13 residues long. Looked up from germline, CDR1 is SGDLS and CDR2 is YYNGEE. V was cut by 0 bases and J by 7 bases, with 7 bases left in between. The CDR3, as DNA: TGTGCCAGCAGCGTAGTACCAGGTGAAAAACTGTTTTTT. Encoded protein: CASSVVPGEKLFF.

This clone appeared once. The genes are TRBV28 and TRBJ2-2, with D unresolved. Trimming removed 8 bases from V and 6 bases from J, with 13 bases in between. Germline V lookup: CDR1 MDHEN, CDR2 SYDVKM. The CDR3 is 13 residues long. For the CDR3, the DNA is TGTGCCAGCGGCAGTTGGAGTTCCGGGGAGCTGTTTTTT. The encoded protein is CASGSWSSGELFF.

This rearrangement joins TRBV5-8 to TRBJ1-1; no definite D call. The germline V gene has CDR1 SGHTS and CDR2 YDEGEE. V dropped 0 bases and J dropped 5 bases, with 8 bases sitting between them. CDR3 length equals 13 residues. CDR3 in amino acids: CASSLDLGTEAFF. DNA of the CDR3: TGTGCCAGCAGCTTGGACCTCGGGACTGAAGCTTTCTTT.

The chain combines TRBV19 with TRBJ2-1; D may be TRBD1 (5 bases). Trimming took off 6 bases at V and 3 bases at J, with 9 bases between the two ends. The CDR3 has 13 residues. Germline V CDR1 and CDR2: LNHDA, SQIVND (reference sequence). The CDR3 protein is CASSRTSYNEQFF. CDR3 nucleotide sequence: TGTGCCAGTAGCCGGACAAGCTACAATGAGCAGTTCTTC.

The gene calls are TRBV5-1 and TRBJ2-2; 7 bases line up with TRBD1. Trimming cost V 3 bases and J 1 base; bases outside gene matches: 3. The CDR3 sequence is 15 residues long. Germline V CDR1 and CDR2: SGHRS, YFSETQ. The chain's CDR3 is CASSWDSRNTGELFF. The CDR3 DNA reads as TGCGCCAGCAGCTGGGACAGTCGGAACACCGGGGAGCTGTTTTTT. The full variable domain, its missing parts supplied by reference TRBV5-1 and TRBJ2-2, is KAGVTQTPRYLIKTRGQQVTLSCSPISGHRSVSWYQQTPGQGLQFLFEYFSETQRNKGNFPGRFSGRQFSNSRSEMNVSTLELGDSALYLCASSWDSRNTGELFFGEGSRLTVL.

On this clone: Within the sample, other DNA sequences also encode this same CDR3. This chain uses TRBV19 with TRBJ1-1, with 9 bases that match TRBD1. CDR1 is LNHDA and CDR2 is SQIVND in the germline V gene (reference sequence). The V segment lost 4 bases and the J segment 5 bases; nucleotides outside the gene matches: 5. The CDR3 totals 14 residues. The CDR3 here is CASSKQGAGTEAFF. DNA for the CDR3: TGTGCCAGTAGTAAACAGGGGGCAGGTACTGAAGCTTTCTTT.

This clone has a single count. The V call is TRBV12-3 or TRBV12-4, the J call TRBJ2-7, with D possibly being TRBD1 (5 bases). The CDR3 runs 13 residues. V was clipped by 5 bases and J by 2 bases, with 10 bases between them. The CDR3 loop is CASSPTETYEQYF. CDR3 sequence (DNA): TGTGCCAGCAGTCCGACAGAAACCTACGAGCAGTACTTC.

The chain recombines TRBV14 with TRBJ2-7; TRBD2 matches at 13 bases. The V segment lost 5 bases and the J segment 5 bases; nucleotides outside the gene matches: 15. This CDR3 contains 18 residues. The germline V gene has CDR1 SGHDN and CDR2 FVKESK. CDR3 sequence (DNA): TGTGCCAGCAGCTTACCCGGGACTAGCGGGACCTTTTCTCACGAGCAGTACTTC. It is translated as CASSLPGTSGTFSHEQYF.

The rearrangement joins TRBV28 to TRBJ2-4; D might be TRBD1 (6 bases). V was clipped by 6 bases and J by 1 base, with 13 bases between them. The CDR3 spans 15 residues. Germline V gene data show CDR1 as MDHEN and CDR2 as SYDVKM. CDR3: CASRDSRWAKNIQYF. The DNA of the CDR3 is TGTGCCAGCAGGGACAGTCGCTGGGCCAAAAACATTCAGTACTTC.

The J gene is TRBJ1-2, the V gene TRBV28; possibly TRBD1 for D (5 bases). Germline V gene sequence: CDR1 MDHEN, CDR2 SYDVKM. This CDR3 is 14 amino acids long. V lost 5 bases and J 4 bases, leaving 14 bases between the germline ends. The CDR3 region is CASSGAQRTYGYTF. The CDR3 DNA is TGTGCCAGCAGTGGGGCGCAACGCACCTATGGCTACACCTTC.

The rearrangement uses TRBV10-1 and TRBJ1-1, with D maybe TRBD1 (5 bases). The CDR3 is made up of 13 amino acids. CDR1 is WNHNN and CDR2 is SYGVQD in the germline V gene (reference sequence). The V end lost 7 bases, the J end lost 4 bases, and 13 bases lay between the germline ends. CDR3 amino acids: CASIGGDGTEAFF. DNA of the CDR3: TGCGCCAGCATCGGGGGGGACGGCACTGAAGCTTTCTTT.

The gene calls are TRBV24-1 and TRBJ2-1; tentatively, D is TRBD2 (5 bases). The CDR3 length is 15 residues. Germline CDR1 reads KGHDR; CDR2 reads SFDVKD. With 5 bases removed from V and 9 bases from J, the gap between germline ends came to 19 bases. This chain's CDR3 is CATSARASSMGEQFF. As DNA, the CDR3 is TGTGCCACCAGTGCCCGAGCCTCTAGCATGGGTGAGCAGTTCTTC.

About this clone: The junction does not match germline at one end; this may be a read error. CDR3 amino acids: CAISDPGLREGYTF. The CDR3 DNA is TGTGCCATAAGTGACCCCGGACTTCGCGAGGGCTACACCTTC. This chain connects TRBV10-3 to TRBJ1-2, with D hard to call. The CDR3 length is 14 residues. Germline-derived CDR1 and CDR2 are ENHRY and SYGVKD.

The chain is built from TRBV5-4 and TRBJ2-7, with 9 bases identical to TRBD1. Trimming at V came to 0 bases and at J to 3 bases, leaving 4 bases not matched to a gene. Germline V lookup: CDR1 SGHNT, CDR2 YYREEE (reference sequence). The CDR3 is 15 residues long. CDR3 residues: CASSLGGQGFYEQYF. In DNA form, the CDR3 reads TGTGCCAGCAGCTTGGGAGGACAGGGGTTCTACGAGCAGTACTTC. Supplemented by reference TRBV5-4 and TRBJ2-7, the full variable domain reads ETGVTQSPTHLIKTRGQQVTLRCSSQSGHNTVSWYQQALGQGPQFIFQYYREEENGRGNFPPRFSGLQFPNYSSELNVNALELDDSALYLCASSLGGQGFYEQYFGPGTRLTVT.

The V and J genes are TRBV14 and TRBJ1-5, with a weak D call TRBD1 (5 bases). The CDR3 runs to 13 residues. The germline gives CDR1 SGHDN, CDR2 FVKESK. The V and J ends lost 3 bases and 7 bases respectively, with 10 bases between them. The CDR3 sequence: CASSQQGGQPQHF. The CDR3 coding sequence is TGTGCCAGCAGCCAGCAGGGTGGCCAGCCCCAGCATTTT.